The 13 T cell receptor beta chains listed next were all sequenced from one sample in a study of T-cell reconstitution after alpha-beta-depleted transplantation in children. Molecular barcoding with unique molecular identifiers was used for the TCRbeta library. TCRdb reprocessed the PCR reads via MiXCR and lists one record per CDR3 protein. The profile covers a few hundred thousand distinct CDR3 sequences, with over 9.5% appearing a single time and over 4.5% taken by the ten largest. The sample here was PBMCs from the stem cell graft donor, taken from the stem cell graft. All receptors derive from a human donor who donated a stem cell graft to a child with SCID.

In its sample, this clonotype was seen many times. The rearrangement joins TRBV5-1 to TRBJ2-1; 7 bases match TRBD1. V was pared by 4 bases and J by 7 bases, with 14 bases of the junction left unmatched. This CDR3 has 16 amino acids. Germline lookup yields CDR1 SGHRS and CDR2 YFSETQ. The CDR3 loop reads CASSLLTGLSWNEQFF. CDR3 coding DNA: TGCGCCAGCAGCCTCCTGACAGGGCTCTCGTGGAATGAGCAGTTCTTC.

The sample holds many counts of this clonotype. The rearrangement uses TRBV2 and TRBJ1-5, with 9 bases identical to TRBD1. The CDR3 extends over 13 amino acids. In germline, CDR1 is SNHLY, CDR2 FYNNEI. V was clipped by 6 bases and J by 5 bases; unmatched bases: 2. CDR3 in amino acids: CASSGTGHQPQHF. The CDR3 DNA reads as TGTGCCAGCAGCGGGACAGGGCATCAGCCCCAGCATTTT.

This chain joins TRBV4-2 and TRBJ2-1, with D hard to call. The ends were cut back, 3 bases at V and 0 bases at J, with 15 bases in the middle. The CDR3 is 17 amino acids. Germline CDR1 LGHNA, CDR2 YNFKEQ. The CDR3 spells CASSQEPSLSSYNEQFF. The DNA for the CDR3 is TGTGCCAGCAGCCAGGAACCCAGTCTCAGCTCCTACAATGAGCAGTTCTTC.

This clonotype was seen at least ten times. The chain employs TRBV6-5 and TRBJ2-4; weak D call: TRBD1 (5 bases). Germline assignment: CDR1 MNHEY and CDR2 SVGAGI. V lost 7 bases and J 0 bases, leaving 7 bases between the germline ends. The CDR3 sequence is 13 residues long. The chain's CDR3 is CASKGLAKNIQYF. CDR3 DNA: TGTGCCAGCAAGGGGCTAGCCAAAAACATTCAGTACTTC.

Points on this clonotype: The junction differs from germline at one of its ends, possibly a read error. The V call is TRBV5-6, the J call TRBJ2-7; 10 positions match TRBD1. The CDR3 has 14 residues. CDR1 is SGHDT and CDR2 is YYEEEE in the germline V gene. In nucleotides, the CDR3 is TGTGCCAGCACGGACAGGGGGAGCTCCAACGAGCAGTACTTC. It translates to CASTDRGSSNEQYF.

This clonotype turned up a few times. CDR3: CASSFGQTHNSPLHF. The CDR3 DNA sequence: TGTGCCAGCAGCTTCGGACAGACCCATAATTCACCCCTCCACTTT. This sequence joins TRBV7-8 and TRBJ1-6, with D possibly being TRBD1 (6 bases). Trimming left V 3 bases short and J 5 bases short, with 11 bases between. Germline V lookup: CDR1 SGHVS, CDR2 FQNEAQ. The CDR3 contains 15 residues. The complete variable domain, with remaining parts taken from reference TRBV7-8 and TRBJ1-6, reads GAGVSQSPRYKVAKRGQDVALRCDPISGHVSLFWYQQALGQGPEFLTYFQNEAQLDKSGLPSDRFFAERPEGSVSTLKIQRTQQEDSAVYLCASSFGQTHNSPLHFGNGTRLTVT.

This clonotype was picked up many times. J is TRBJ2-1 and V is TRBV12-3 or TRBV12-4; 10 bases align to TRBD1. The CDR3 has 14 amino acids. After removal of 7 bases from V and 6 bases from J, the junction contained 6 bases not matched to a gene. CDR3 protein: CASIRDRGINEQFF. CDR3 sequence (DNA): TGTGCCAGCATCCGGGACAGGGGTATCAATGAGCAGTTCTTC.

There are many counts of this clonotype. The genes are TRBV20-1 and TRBJ1-4, with D perhaps TRBD1 (5 bases). Germline CDR1 reads DFQATT; CDR2 reads SNEGSKA (reference sequence). This CDR3 comprises 14 residues. The ends were cut back, 3 bases at V and 11 bases at J, with 19 bases in the middle. The CDR3 DNA reads as TGCAGTGCTAGGACGGCAGTTCGGAGGGACAAACTGTTTTTT. Translating it yields CSARTAVRRDKLFF.

This clonotype was counted many times. The rearrangement links TRBV5-1 to TRBJ1-6; tentatively, D is TRBD1 (5 bases). The germline gives CDR1 SGHRS, CDR2 YFSETQ. Trimming removed 0 bases from V and 8 bases from J, with 6 bases in between. The CDR3 totals 13 residues. CDR3 region: CASSLAGYSPLHF. The CDR3 DNA reads TGCGCCAGCAGCTTGGCAGGGTATTCACCCCTCCACTTT. Looking up the rest from reference TRBV5-1 and TRBJ1-6 gives the full variable domain: KAGVTQTPRYLIKTRGQQVTLSCSPISGHRSVSWYQQTPGQGLQFLFEYFSETQRNKGNFPGRFSGRQFSNSRSEMNVSTLELGDSALYLCASSLAGYSPLHFGNGTRLTVT.

This clonotype showed up many times. V and J are TRBV18 and TRBJ2-7; 8 bases are shared with TRBD1. This CDR3 region has 14 residues. Germline values: CDR1 KGHSH, CDR2 LQKENI. V shed 5 bases, J shed 5 bases, and the junction held 8 bases outside the gene matches. In DNA, the CDR3 is TGTGCCAGCTCATTCCAGGGGGCTGGGGACGAGCAGTACTTC. Protein product: CASSFQGAGDEQYF. The variable domain in full, completed from reference TRBV18 and TRBJ2-7, reads NAGVMQNPRHLVRRRGQEARLRCSPMKGHSHVYWYRQLPEEGLKFMVYLQKENIIDESGMPKERFSAEFPKEGPSILRIQQVVRGDSAAYFCASSFQGAGDEQYFGPGTRLTVT.

The sample holds many counts of this clonotype. V usage is TRBV7-6 and J usage is TRBJ2-2; tentatively, D is TRBD2 (6 bases). Germline values: CDR1 SGHVS, CDR2 FNYEAQ. V was shortened by 4 bases and J by 2 bases, with 14 bases between the two germline ends. The CDR3 is 16 amino acids. CDR3 DNA sequence: TGTGCCAGCAGCTCTTTTAGGGGAGGAAACACCGGGGAGCTGTTTTTT. It specifies CASSSFRGGNTGELFF.

This clonotype appeared many times. The V gene is TRBV24-1, the J gene TRBJ2-2, with unresolved D. Looked up from germline, CDR1 is KGHDR and CDR2 is SFDVKD. The CDR3 has 16 residues. V lost 4 bases, J lost 1 base, and 12 bases lay in between. CDR3 in DNA: TGTGCCACCAGTGACGCACTCCCCGGGAACACCGGGGAGCTGTTTTTT. This translates into CATSDALPGNTGELFF.

At least ten counts were recorded for this clonotype. This sequence joins TRBV5-1 and TRBJ2-3; 9 bases are shared with TRBD2. V lost 0 bases to trimming and J lost 4 bases; unmatched junction nucleotides: 3. The germline CDR1 and CDR2 sequences are SGHRS and YFSETQ. The CDR3 contains 15 residues. Here the CDR3 DNA reads TGCGCCAGCAGCTTGGTAGCGGGGGAACCAGATACGCAGTATTTT. The encoded protein is CASSLVAGEPDTQYF.